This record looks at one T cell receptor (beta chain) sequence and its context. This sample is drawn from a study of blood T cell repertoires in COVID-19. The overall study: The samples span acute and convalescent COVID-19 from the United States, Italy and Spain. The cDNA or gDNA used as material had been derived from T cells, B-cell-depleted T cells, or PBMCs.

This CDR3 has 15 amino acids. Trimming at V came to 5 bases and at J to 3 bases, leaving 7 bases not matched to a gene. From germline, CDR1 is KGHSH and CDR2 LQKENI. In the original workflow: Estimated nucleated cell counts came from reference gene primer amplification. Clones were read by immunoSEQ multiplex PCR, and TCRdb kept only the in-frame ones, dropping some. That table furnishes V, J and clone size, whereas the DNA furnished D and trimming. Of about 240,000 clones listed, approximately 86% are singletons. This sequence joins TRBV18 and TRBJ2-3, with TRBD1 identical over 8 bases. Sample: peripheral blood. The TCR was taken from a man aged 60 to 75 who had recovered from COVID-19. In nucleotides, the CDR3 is TGTGCCAGCTCAGCGGGCAGGGGGCGGACAGATACGCAGTATTTT. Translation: CASSAGRGRTDTQYF.